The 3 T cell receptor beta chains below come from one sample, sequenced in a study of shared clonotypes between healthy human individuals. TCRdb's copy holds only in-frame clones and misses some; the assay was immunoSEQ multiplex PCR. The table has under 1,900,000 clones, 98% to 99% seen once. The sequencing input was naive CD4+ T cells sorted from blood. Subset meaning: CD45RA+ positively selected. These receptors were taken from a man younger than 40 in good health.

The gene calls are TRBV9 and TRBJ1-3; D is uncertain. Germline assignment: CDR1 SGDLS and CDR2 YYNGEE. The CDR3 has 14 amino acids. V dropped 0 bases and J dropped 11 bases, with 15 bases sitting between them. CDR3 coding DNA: TGTGCCAGCAGCGTAGGTCTGTCTCAAGGCCCCATATATTTT. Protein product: CASSVGLSQGPIYF.

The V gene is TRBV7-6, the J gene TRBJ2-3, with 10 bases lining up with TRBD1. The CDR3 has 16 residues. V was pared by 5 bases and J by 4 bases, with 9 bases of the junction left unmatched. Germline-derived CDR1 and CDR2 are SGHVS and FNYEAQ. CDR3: CASSRPGQGSSDTQYF. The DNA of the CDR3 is TGTGCCAGCAGCAGACCGGGACAGGGGTCTTCAGATACGCAGTATTTT.

The CDR3 protein is CASSDRSDGQIYEQYF. CDR3 nucleotide sequence: TGTGCCAGCTCAGATAGATCAGACGGACAGATCTACGAGCAGTACTTC. V and J are TRBV18 and TRBJ2-7, with a possible D match to TRBD1 (6 bases). The CDR3 runs 16 residues. Germline V gene lookup returns CDR1 KGHSH and CDR2 LQKENI. V lost 5 bases and J lost 3, with 20 bases in between.